The following is a T cell receptor (beta chain) sequence with its context. The antigen remains undetermined. This record belongs to a study of siplizumab effects on memory and regulatory T cells. General study findings and limits: Roughly 80-96% of proliferating clones (CD4+ or CD8+) could not be assigned a naive or memory phenotype. Naive T cells were seen as more diverse than memory cells and as major alloresponse contributors.

The germline V gene has CDR1 SGHRS and CDR2 YFSETQ. The V and J ends lost 2 bases and 0 bases respectively, with 6 bases between them. This CDR3 contains 15 residues. Produced via immunoSEQ multiplex PCR; TCRdb's table is partial and in-frame only. The sample consists of about 100,000 clones, about 95% of them appearing once. The sample was non-Treg CD4+ T cells sorted from blood. V and J are TRBV5-1 and TRBJ2-6; weak D call: TRBD1 (5 bases). The receptor was derived from a human donor in good health. CDR3 in DNA: TGCGCCAGCAGCTTCGACAGCTCTGGGGCCAACGTCCTGACTTTC. Translating gives CASSFDSSGANVLTF.